These T cell receptor beta chains were read from a single sample in a study of identical twins. From the 5' RACE reads, TCRdb called clonotypes with MiXCR, one entry per CDR3 protein. This table has roughly 720,000 distinct CDR3 sequences, around a sixth appearing once. These sequences were also reported in another study, on T cells expressing NK-cell markers.

Source material: PBMCs. The receptors were gathered from a woman younger than 35 in good health. Each CDR3 is given with its conserved first and last residue. Each record gives: V gene, D gene, CDR3 length, J gene, clone size, CDR3 protein, CDR3 DNA. The D gene is left open where the match is weak. The size entry is marked missing in some rows and otherwise reads once, few, many or a size class.

v_call: TRBV5-1
d_call: .
cdr3_length: 13
j_call: TRBJ2-5
clone_size: many
cdr3_aa: CASSPGYQETQYF
cdr3_nt: TGCGCCAGCAGCCCGGGGTACCAAGAGACCCAGTACTTC

v_call: TRBV7-9
d_call: .
cdr3_length: 14
j_call: TRBJ1-3
clone_size: .
cdr3_aa: CASSIQGTGNTIYF
cdr3_nt: TGTGCCAGCAGCATCCAGGGGACAGGAAACACCATATATTTT

v_call: TRBV3-1
d_call: .
cdr3_length: 14
j_call: TRBJ2-5
clone_size: .
cdr3_aa: CASSTKGAWGTQYF
cdr3_nt: TGTGCCAGCAGCACCAAAGGGGCCTGGGGGACCCAGTACTTC

v_call: TRBV5-1
d_call: TRBD2
cdr3_length: 15
j_call: TRBJ2-1
clone_size: few
cdr3_aa: CASSLAGGYYNEQFF
cdr3_nt: TGCGCCAGCAGCTTAGCGGGAGGTTATTACAATGAGCAGTTCTTC

v_call: TRBV6-5
d_call: .
cdr3_length: 14
j_call: TRBJ2-3
clone_size: few
cdr3_aa: CASSYSGHTDTQYF
cdr3_nt: TGTGCCAGCAGTTACTCAGGGCACACAGATACGCAGTATTTT

v_call: TRBV5-1
d_call: TRBD1
cdr3_length: 15
j_call: TRBJ1-6
clone_size: .
cdr3_aa: CASSFTGARESPLHF
cdr3_nt: TGCGCCAGCAGCTTCACAGGGGCTAGGGAGTCACCCCTCCACTTT

v_call: TRBV5-1
d_call: .
cdr3_length: 13
j_call: TRBJ1-5
clone_size: .
cdr3_aa: CASREGENQPQHF
cdr3_nt: TGCGCCAGCAGAGAGGGGGAGAATCAGCCCCAGCATTTT

v_call: TRBV20-1
d_call: TRBD2
cdr3_length: 16
j_call: TRBJ2-1
clone_size: many
cdr3_aa: CSAVTGRGGSYNEQFF
cdr3_nt: TGCAGTGCTGTCACGGGGCGCGGGGGGTCCTACAATGAGCAGTTCTTC

v_call: TRBV18
d_call: .
cdr3_length: 16
j_call: TRBJ2-7
clone_size: .
cdr3_aa: CASSPVGGESSYEQYF
cdr3_nt: TGTGCCAGCTCACCAGTGGGGGGAGAGAGCTCCTACGAGCAGTACTTC

v_call: TRBV12-3/TRBV12-4
d_call: .
cdr3_length: 15
j_call: TRBJ2-7
clone_size: .
cdr3_aa: CASARTGGLGNEQYF
cdr3_nt: TGTGCCAGCGCAAGAACGGGGGGCCTCGGAAACGAGCAGTACTTC

v_call: TRBV27
d_call: .
cdr3_length: 14
j_call: TRBJ1-2
clone_size: few
cdr3_aa: CASSLGGPDNGYTF
cdr3_nt: TGTGCCAGCAGTTTGGGCGGGCCAGACAATGGCTACACCTTC

v_call: TRBV15
d_call: .
cdr3_length: 13
j_call: TRBJ2-1
clone_size: .
cdr3_aa: CATSVRPAGEQFF
cdr3_nt: TGTGCCACCAGCGTCAGGCCAGCTGGGGAGCAGTTCTTC

v_call: TRBV5-6
d_call: TRBD2
cdr3_length: 16
j_call: TRBJ2-1
clone_size: few
cdr3_aa: CASSTGTSGRGNEQFF
cdr3_nt: TGTGCCAGCAGCACCGGGACTAGCGGGAGGGGGAATGAGCAGTTCTTC

v_call: TRBV20-1
d_call: .
cdr3_length: 15
j_call: TRBJ1-1
clone_size: few
cdr3_aa: CSARIWGGQGTEAFF
cdr3_nt: TGCAGTGCTAGGATTTGGGGGGGGCAAGGCACTGAAGCTTTCTTT

v_call: TRBV3-1
d_call: .
cdr3_length: 14
j_call: TRBJ2-5
clone_size: few
cdr3_aa: CASSQDRPGETQYF
cdr3_nt: TGTGCCAGCAGCCAAGATAGACCCGGAGAGACCCAGTACTTC

v_call: TRBV19
d_call: .
cdr3_length: 14
j_call: TRBJ1-1
clone_size: .
cdr3_aa: CASSIPGRQPKAFF
cdr3_nt: TGTGCCAGTAGTATCCCGGGGCGGCAACCCAAAGCTTTCTTT

v_call: TRBV6-5
d_call: .
cdr3_length: 12
j_call: TRBJ1-6
clone_size: many
cdr3_aa: CASSYSGSPLHF
cdr3_nt: TGTGCCAGCAGTTACTCGGGGTCACCCCTCCACTTT

v_call: TRBV6-5
d_call: .
cdr3_length: 14
j_call: TRBJ1-5
clone_size: .
cdr3_aa: CASSYQGKGQPQHF
cdr3_nt: TGTGCCAGCAGTTACCAGGGGAAGGGACAGCCCCAGCATTTT

v_call: TRBV5-8
d_call: .
cdr3_length: 15
j_call: TRBJ1-5
clone_size: many
cdr3_aa: CASSAEVGIRQPQHF
cdr3_nt: TGTGCCAGCAGCGCCGAGGTGGGAATCCGGCAGCCCCAGCATTTT

v_call: TRBV10-3
d_call: TRBD2
cdr3_length: 13
j_call: TRBJ2-7
clone_size: many
cdr3_aa: CAIRASGPYEQYF
cdr3_nt: TGTGCCATCAGGGCTAGCGGACCCTACGAGCAGTACTTC

v_call: TRBV5-5
d_call: TRBD1
cdr3_length: 14
j_call: TRBJ1-5
clone_size: .
cdr3_aa: CASSKGTAVQPQHF
cdr3_nt: TGTGCCAGCAGTAAGGGGACAGCGGTTCAGCCCCAGCATTTT

v_call: TRBV11-2
d_call: TRBD1
cdr3_length: 13
j_call: TRBJ1-1
clone_size: .
cdr3_aa: CASRRQGLTEAFF
cdr3_nt: TGTGCCAGCAGACGACAGGGGTTGACTGAAGCTTTCTTT

v_call: TRBV27
d_call: TRBD2
cdr3_length: 16
j_call: TRBJ2-1
clone_size: few
cdr3_aa: CASSFGWGGSYNEQFF
cdr3_nt: TGTGCCAGCAGTTTCGGGTGGGGGGGCTCCTACAATGAGCAGTTCTTC

v_call: TRBV4-3
d_call: .
cdr3_length: 18
j_call: TRBJ2-7
clone_size: .
cdr3_aa: CASSQDRAAETRTYEQYF
cdr3_nt: TGCGCCAGCAGCCAAGATCGGGCGGCCGAGACTAGAACTTACGAGCAGTACTTC

v_call: TRBV20-1
d_call: .
cdr3_length: 12
j_call: TRBJ2-1
clone_size: few
cdr3_aa: CSPRGPPNEQFF
cdr3_nt: TGCAGTCCTAGGGGACCCCCCAATGAGCAGTTCTTC

v_call: TRBV6-5
d_call: TRBD2
cdr3_length: 18
j_call: TRBJ2-7
clone_size: few
cdr3_aa: CASSYGTSGPTLRYEQYF
cdr3_nt: TGTGCCAGCAGTTACGGGACTAGCGGGCCAACCCTTCGATACGAGCAGTACTTC

v_call: TRBV6-5
d_call: .
cdr3_length: 15
j_call: TRBJ1-1
clone_size: .
cdr3_aa: CASSYSAASSTEAFF
cdr3_nt: TGTGCCAGCAGTTACTCTGCGGCGTCAAGCACTGAAGCTTTCTTT

v_call: TRBV20-1
d_call: TRBD1
cdr3_length: 13
j_call: TRBJ2-7
clone_size: few
cdr3_aa: CSAGGTGDYEQYF
cdr3_nt: TGCAGTGCCGGGGGGACAGGGGATTACGAGCAGTACTTC

v_call: TRBV11-2
d_call: TRBD2
cdr3_length: 16
j_call: TRBJ2-1
clone_size: many
cdr3_aa: CASSLEGAGGSNEQFF
cdr3_nt: TGTGCCAGCAGCTTGGAGGGTGCGGGAGGGAGCAATGAGCAGTTCTTC

v_call: TRBV7-9
d_call: .
cdr3_length: 14
j_call: TRBJ1-5
clone_size: few
cdr3_aa: CASSLRGSGQPQHF
cdr3_nt: TGTGCCAGCAGCTTGAGGGGGAGCGGGCAGCCCCAGCATTTT

v_call: TRBV20-1
d_call: .
cdr3_length: 13
j_call: TRBJ2-1
clone_size: many
cdr3_aa: CSASLVLTDEQFF
cdr3_nt: TGCAGTGCTAGTCTAGTGTTGACGGATGAGCAGTTCTTC

v_call: TRBV18
d_call: TRBD2
cdr3_length: 13
j_call: TRBJ2-7
clone_size: few
cdr3_aa: CASSWEREYEQYF
cdr3_nt: TGTGCCAGCTCTTGGGAGCGGGAGTATGAGCAGTACTTC

v_call: TRBV23-1
d_call: .
cdr3_length: 16
j_call: TRBJ2-1
clone_size: .
cdr3_aa: CASSQSGVCPINEQFF
cdr3_nt: TGCGCCAGCAGTCAATCGGGCGTTTGTCCAATCAATGAGCAGTTCTTC

v_call: TRBV5-4
d_call: .
cdr3_length: 15
j_call: TRBJ2-1
clone_size: .
cdr3_aa: CASSHARGSYNEQFF
cdr3_nt: TGTGCCAGCAGCCACGCACGGGGCTCCTACAATGAGCAGTTCTTC

v_call: TRBV3-1
d_call: TRBD2
cdr3_length: 17
j_call: TRBJ2-3
clone_size: .
cdr3_aa: CASSPRLAGGGEDTQYF
cdr3_nt: TGTGCCAGCAGCCCGAGACTAGCGGGAGGAGGAGAGGATACGCAGTATTTT

v_call: TRBV20-1
d_call: .
cdr3_length: 18
j_call: TRBJ2-1
clone_size: few
cdr3_aa: CSAVRVSRGVVSYNEQFF
cdr3_nt: TGCAGTGCTGTCCGCGTTTCGCGGGGAGTGGTATCCTACAATGAGCAGTTCTTC

v_call: TRBV10-3
d_call: .
cdr3_length: 11
j_call: TRBJ1-1
clone_size: once
cdr3_aa: CAIKSHTEAFF
cdr3_nt: TGTGCCATCAAATCCCACACTGAAGCTTTCTTT

v_call: TRBV12-3/TRBV12-4
d_call: TRBD2
cdr3_length: 16
j_call: TRBJ2-1
clone_size: .
cdr3_aa: CASSPRLAGGGLEQFF
cdr3_nt: TGTGCCAGCAGCCCCAGACTAGCGGGAGGGGGCCTTGAGCAGTTCTTC

v_call: TRBV29-1
d_call: .
cdr3_length: 15
j_call: TRBJ2-1
clone_size: few
cdr3_aa: CSVEQDYSSYNEQFF
cdr3_nt: TGCAGCGTTGAACAGGACTACAGCTCCTACAATGAGCAGTTCTTC

v_call: TRBV10-2
d_call: TRBD1
cdr3_length: 13
j_call: TRBJ2-4
clone_size: few
cdr3_aa: CASGMGQGSIQYF
cdr3_nt: TGCGCCAGCGGAATGGGACAGGGAAGCATTCAGTACTTC

v_call: TRBV4-1
d_call: .
cdr3_length: 17
j_call: TRBJ1-5
clone_size: few
cdr3_aa: CASSHGPLGVSNQPQHF
cdr3_nt: TGCGCCAGCAGCCACGGACCGTTGGGTGTAAGCAATCAGCCCCAGCATTTT

v_call: TRBV5-1
d_call: .
cdr3_length: 12
j_call: TRBJ2-7
clone_size: .
cdr3_aa: CASSYPSYEQYF
cdr3_nt: TGCGCCAGCAGTTATCCCAGTTACGAGCAGTACTTC

v_call: TRBV29-1
d_call: TRBD1
cdr3_length: 18
j_call: TRBJ2-3
clone_size: few
cdr3_aa: CSVGGGGQGLPSTDTQYF
cdr3_nt: TGCAGCGTTGGAGGCGGCGGACAGGGATTACCGTCCACAGATACGCAGTATTTT

v_call: TRBV5-5
d_call: TRBD2
cdr3_length: 15
j_call: TRBJ2-1
clone_size: few
cdr3_aa: CASSLRLAGGTEQFF
cdr3_nt: TGTGCCAGCAGCTTGCGGCTAGCGGGAGGGACTGAGCAGTTCTTC

v_call: TRBV7-2
d_call: TRBD2
cdr3_length: 16
j_call: TRBJ2-1
clone_size: many
cdr3_aa: CASSFSGRQRSGEQFF
cdr3_nt: TGTGCCAGCAGCTTTAGCGGGAGACAGAGATCCGGTGAGCAGTTCTTC

v_call: TRBV7-2
d_call: TRBD1
cdr3_length: 14
j_call: TRBJ1-5
clone_size: .
cdr3_aa: CASSLVGQGQPQHF
cdr3_nt: TGTGCCAGCAGCTTAGTGGGACAGGGACAGCCCCAGCATTTT

v_call: TRBV20-1
d_call: .
cdr3_length: 11
j_call: TRBJ2-3
clone_size: few
cdr3_aa: CSVRDTDTQYF
cdr3_nt: TGCAGTGTGAGGGACACAGATACGCAGTATTTT

v_call: TRBV12-3/TRBV12-4
d_call: .
cdr3_length: 14
j_call: TRBJ1-6
clone_size: many
cdr3_aa: CASSFLGGVPPLHF
cdr3_nt: TGTGCCAGCAGTTTCTTGGGAGGGGTCCCACCCCTCCACTTT

v_call: TRBV10-3
d_call: .
cdr3_length: 16
j_call: TRBJ2-3
clone_size: .
cdr3_aa: CAISDNGGGKTDTQYF
cdr3_nt: TGTGCCATCAGTGACAACGGGGGCGGGAAGACAGATACGCAGTATTTT

v_call: TRBV21-1
d_call: .
cdr3_length: 17
j_call: TRBJ2-4
clone_size: .
cdr3_aa: CASSKTKGSGAKNIQYF
cdr3_nt: TGTGCCAGCAGCAAAACGAAAGGTAGCGGAGCCAAAAACATTCAGTACTTC

v_call: TRBV12-3/TRBV12-4
d_call: .
cdr3_length: 14
j_call: TRBJ2-1
clone_size: once
cdr3_aa: CASSGARRVNEQFF
cdr3_nt: TGTGCCAGCAGTGGGGCACGTCGTGTCAATGAGCAGTTCTTC